This TCR beta chain was found in a study of blood T cell repertoires in COVID-19 (dated by TCRdb to 2018 to 2021). With regard to the full study: The collaborator samples originated in the United States, Italy and Spain and spanned the acute and convalescent phases of COVID-19. Nearly every sample came with metadata listing a de-identified subject ID, COVID-19 status, age in years and sex. The prospective study material was composed of cDNA or gDNA derived from T cells, B-cell-depleted T cells, or PBMCs. The dataset comprised deeply sampled blood TCRbeta repertoires from subjects exposed to, actively infected with, or recovered from COVID-19. The samples were drawn from the first 160 participants of the ongoing ImmuneRACE study and from roughly 1,300 subjects provided by 6 global collaborators. Where available, HLA class I and class II types were taken from metadata supplied by the sample provider and were not determined by assay-based typing. The repertoires were released in a freely available public database intended as a resource for research on the immune response to SARS-CoV-2.

The CDR3 numbers 15 residues from cysteine through phenylalanine. Only CDR3 DNA is held: 45 bases, read in frame from base 1. Trimming takes 4 bases off V and 1 base off J; junction bases not matched to a gene: 5. The CDR1 and CDR2 encoded by the germline V gene are SGDLS and YYNGEE. On this clone itself: Its antigen specificity is not known. No base qualities exist here, and no much larger clone lies one base off it.

TCRbeta CDR3 regions were amplified from genomic DNA using the immunoSEQ Assay, a bias-controlled multiplex PCR. The authors' analysis ran thus. The number of nucleated cells in each sample was estimated by amplification of reference gene primers within the assay. To quantify the absolute abundance of each unique TCRbeta CDR3 rearrangement, sequence reads were collapsed and filtered. For each sample, productive Simpson clonality was calculated by taking the square root of Simpson's diversity index across productive rearrangements. TCRdb took this table from immuneACCESS and kept in-frame rearrangements with V and J called. Such tables lack part of the clones; where checked against another copy, unresolved V genes explain under half of the gap, and the rest is unexplained. The V and J calls and the clone size are those of that table, but D and trimming were determined from the DNA. This sample holds tens of thousands of clones; about 87% were observed only once. Roughly a sixth of the sample is held by the ten biggest clonotypes.

Whole blood was collected in K2EDTA tubes by collaborating institutions according to the institutions' own protocols. For TCRbeta analysis, collaborator samples were shipped as frozen whole blood, as isolated PBMCs, or as DNA extracted from either sample type. Study-wide conclusions, independent of this receptor: How much clinical and demographic metadata was included differed by source and by participant, and the metadata was provided uncurated.

The receptor comes from a human donor in a cohort sampled during active COVID-19. Sequencing was performed on peripheral blood. This receptor chain uses TRBV9 and TRBJ2-7; TRBD1 fits 10 bases in the junction. Here is the DNA: TGTGCCAGCAGCTACGGGACAGGGGAATCCTACGAGCAGTACTTC. Its protein product is CASSYGTGESYEQYF.